Described below is a single TCR beta chain sequence and its context. Germline V gene data show CDR1 as LGHNA and CDR2 as YSLEER. There are 16 residues in the CDR3. Trimming cost V 6 bases and J 3 bases; bases outside gene matches: 7. These data are taken from a study of blood T cell repertoires in COVID-19. Turning to the study itself: Specimens from acute and convalescent COVID-19 originated in the United States, Italy and Spain. Nucleic acid was either cDNA or gDNA, and it came from T cells, B-cell-depleted T cells, or PBMCs.

Per the authors' pipeline: Amplified reference gene primers provided the basis for estimating nucleated cell counts. Assay: immunoSEQ multiplex PCR; the TCRdb copy retains only in-frame clones and omits some. V, J and clone size derive from that table, while D and trimming were established from the DNA sequence. The sample has under 65,000 clones; 75% to 95% are singletons. The sequenced material came from peripheral blood. The chain couples TRBV4-3 to TRBJ2-2, with TRBD2 matching over 10 bases. The clonotype was recovered from a human donor in a cohort sampled during active COVID-19. CDR3 in DNA: TGCGCCAGCAGATATTTAGCGGGGGGATACACCGGGGAGCTGTTTTTT. It codes for CASRYLAGGYTGELFF.